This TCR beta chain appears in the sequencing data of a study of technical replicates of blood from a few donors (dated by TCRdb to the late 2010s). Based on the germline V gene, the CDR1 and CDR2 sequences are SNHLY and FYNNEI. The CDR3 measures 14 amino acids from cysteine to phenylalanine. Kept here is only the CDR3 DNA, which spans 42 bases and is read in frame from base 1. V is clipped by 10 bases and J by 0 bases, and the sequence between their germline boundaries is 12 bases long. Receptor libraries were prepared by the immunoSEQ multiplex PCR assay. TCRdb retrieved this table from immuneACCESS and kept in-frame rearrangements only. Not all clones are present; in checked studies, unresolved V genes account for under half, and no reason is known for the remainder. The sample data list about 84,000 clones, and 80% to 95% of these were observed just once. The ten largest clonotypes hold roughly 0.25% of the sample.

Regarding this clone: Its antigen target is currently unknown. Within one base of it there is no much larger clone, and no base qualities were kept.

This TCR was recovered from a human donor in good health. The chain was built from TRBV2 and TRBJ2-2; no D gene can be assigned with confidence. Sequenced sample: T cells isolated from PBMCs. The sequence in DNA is TGTGCCATCCAACAATACGCGAACACCGGGGAGCTGTTTTTT. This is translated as CAIQQYANTGELFF.